This record covers a single T cell receptor (beta chain). Its specificity is unknown. The sample is drawn from a study of T cell responses to AZD1222 COVID-19 vaccine. Study at large: Second-dose intervals of approximately 4 or approximately 12 weeks were pooled. Study-wide results and caveats: Only 6 or 7 individuals given AZD1222 were seropositive at baseline.

CDR3 length: 14 residues. V lost 2 bases and J lost 5; bases outside the gene matches: 5. Germline V CDR1 and CDR2: SQVTM, ANQGSEA. TCRdb keeps only in-frame clones here, not all; method: immunoSEQ multiplex PCR. This sample yields 180,000 or so clones, of which roughly 92% are seen a single time; 2.6% belongs to the top ten. The sequenced sample was peripheral blood, obtained on day 0 of AZD1222 vaccination. The genes are TRBV29-1 and TRBJ2-7; 11 bases are a match to TRBD1. The receptor was isolated from an adult in good health. The CDR3 DNA reads as TGCAGCGTTGAACCCCGGGACAGGGGGAACGAGCAGTACTTC. It is translated as CSVEPRDRGNEQYF.